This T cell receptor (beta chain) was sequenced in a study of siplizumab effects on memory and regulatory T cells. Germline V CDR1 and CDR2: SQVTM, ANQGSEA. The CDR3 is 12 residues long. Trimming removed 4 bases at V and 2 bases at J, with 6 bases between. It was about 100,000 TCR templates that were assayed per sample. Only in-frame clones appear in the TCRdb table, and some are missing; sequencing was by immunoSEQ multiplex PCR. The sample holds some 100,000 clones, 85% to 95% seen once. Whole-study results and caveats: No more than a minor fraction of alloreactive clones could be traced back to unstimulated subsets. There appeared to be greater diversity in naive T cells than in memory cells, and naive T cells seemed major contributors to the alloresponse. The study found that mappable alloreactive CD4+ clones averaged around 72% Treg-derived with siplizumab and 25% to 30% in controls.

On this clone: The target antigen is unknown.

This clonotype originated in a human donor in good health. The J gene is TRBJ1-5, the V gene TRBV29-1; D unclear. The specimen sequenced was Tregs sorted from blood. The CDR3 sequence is CSVAAGNQPQHF. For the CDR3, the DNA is TGCAGCGTTGCGGCAGGCAATCAGCCCCAGCATTTT.